The 20 T cell receptor beta chains presented below share a single source sample, sequenced in a study of blood T cells in healthy people across ages. Alongside a J-beta primer mix, a sample-barcoded 5' primer served in a second PCR lasting roughly 6 to 12 cycles. TCRdb re-derived calls from the 5' RACE reads in MiXCR, one entry per CDR3 protein. This sample has 650,000 to 700,000 distinct CDR3 sequences; approximately 29% occur once, and the top ten carry approximately 15%. Source material: blood. Receptors originate from a woman at least 80 years old in good health.

The chain uses TRBV6-1 and TRBJ2-2, with 7 bases that match TRBD1. Germline lookup yields CDR1 MNHNS and CDR2 SASEGT. The CDR3 has 15 amino acids. V lost 5 bases, J lost 5 bases, and 8 bases stayed unmatched. CDR3 residues: CASSLDRVGTGELFF. The CDR3 coding sequence is TGTGCCAGCAGTCTCGACAGGGTGGGAACCGGGGAGCTGTTTTTT.

The chain has TRBV12-3 or TRBV12-4 and TRBJ2-2; D gene ambiguous. This CDR3 is 13 amino acids long. Trimming left V 3 bases short and J 5 bases short, with 7 bases between. This chain's CDR3 is CASSFFRTGELFF. Here the CDR3 DNA reads TGTGCCAGCAGTTTTTTTAGGACCGGGGAGCTGTTTTTT.

This clonotype was observed at least ten times. The chain joins TRBV5-1 to TRBJ2-7; D possibly uses TRBD1 or TRBD2 (5 bases each). CDR1 is SGHRS and CDR2 is YFSETQ in the germline V gene. V dropped 3 bases and J dropped 4 bases, with 20 bases sitting between them. The CDR3 runs to 16 residues. The CDR3, as DNA: TGCGCCAGCAGCTCTCTTGGAGCAGGGTTAGCGTACGAGCAGTACTTC. This sequence encodes CASSSLGAGLAYEQYF.

The chain carries TRBV20-1 and TRBJ2-1, with TRBD2 as a possible D gene (6 bases). The CDR3 runs to 14 residues. V was clipped by 3 bases and J by 3 bases, with 12 bases between them. Germline V gene sequence: CDR1 DFQATT, CDR2 SNEGSKA (reference sequence). CDR3 sequence reads: CSASEGLFYNEQFF. The CDR3 region has the DNA TGCAGTGCTAGTGAGGGACTGTTCTACAATGAGCAGTTCTTC.

Only a few counts were recorded for this clonotype. V usage is TRBV5-1 and J usage is TRBJ1-5; TRBD1 matches at 12 bases. V was clipped by 0 bases and J by 6 bases; unmatched bases: 4. This CDR3 region has 16 residues. Germline V lookup: CDR1 SGHRS, CDR2 YFSETQ. The CDR3 DNA reads TGCGCCAGCAGCTTGGATGGGACAGGGGGCGGTCAGCCCCAGCATTTT. This sequence encodes CASSLDGTGGGQPQHF.

V usage is TRBV6-5 and J usage is TRBJ2-2; D call uncertain. Between the trimmed V and J ends, which lost 5 bases and 5 bases, there was a span of 9 bases. The CDR3 is 13 residues long. Germline V gene lookup returns CDR1 MNHEY and CDR2 SVGAGI. In DNA form, the CDR3 reads TGTGCCAGCAGTCTGGGGTGGACCGGGGAGCTGTTTTTT. Its translation is CASSLGWTGELFF.

Ten or more counts support this clonotype. The chain combines TRBV7-3 with TRBJ2-7; D is ambiguous. The CDR3 totals 15 residues. Germline V gene sequence: CDR1 SGHTA, CDR2 FQGTGA. The V gene lost 1 base and the J gene lost 3 bases, with 13 bases spanning the gap. CDR3 sequence: CASSLKHGYYYEQYF. CDR3 in DNA: TGTGCCAGCAGCTTAAAGCATGGTTATTACTACGAGCAGTACTTC.

This clonotype occurred many times. The genes are TRBV2 and TRBJ2-1; 8 positions match TRBD2. The V gene end was trimmed by 2 bases and the J gene end by 7 bases; junction bases not matched to a gene: 10. Germline V gives CDR1 SNHLY, CDR2 FYNNEI. The length of the CDR3 is 16 residues. The CDR3: CASSELGRGAGNEQFF. CDR3 nucleotide sequence: TGTGCCAGCAGTGAACTTGGGCGGGGGGCCGGTAATGAGCAGTTCTTC.

There are a few counts of this clonotype. Just one base apart from a much larger clone, this may be a read error. The V and J genes are TRBV11-2 and TRBJ2-7; 8 positions match TRBD1. There are 15 residues in the CDR3. Germline trimming cut 0 bases from V and 3 bases from J; bases unmatched to any gene: 4. Germline V lookup: CDR1 SGHAT, CDR2 FQNNGV. CDR3 nucleotide sequence: TGTGCCAGCAGCTTAGAAGGGGGGACAGGCTACGAGCAGTACTTC. It translates to CASSLEGGTGYEQYF.

There are a few counts of this clonotype. V gene TRBV25-1 combines with J gene TRBJ1-6, with 9 nucleotides matching TRBD1. The trim removed 4 bases at V and 9 bases at J, leaving 7 bases unmatched. Germline CDR1 MGHDK, CDR2 SYGVNS. The CDR3 covers 15 residues. In DNA, the CDR3 is TGTGCCAGCAGTGCGATCACAGGGGGCTCTTCACCCCTCCACTTT. This translates into CASSAITGGSSPLHF.

There are many counts of this clonotype. V is TRBV21-1 and J is TRBJ1-6. TRBV21-1 represents a pseudogene. There are 13 residues in the CDR3. CDR3 in amino acids: CASSREVNSPLHF. For the CDR3, the DNA is TGTGCCAGCAGCCGGGAGGTTAATTCACCCCTCCACTTT.

The V gene is TRBV30, the J gene TRBJ1-2, with D hard to call. This CDR3 contains 18 residues. Deletions cut 4 bases from V and 4 bases from J, with 28 bases between. CDR1 GTSNPN and CDR2 SVGIG come from the germline V gene (reference sequence). The CDR3 loop reads CAWKRRAAGGRIGYGYTF. The CDR3, as DNA: TGTGCCTGGAAAAGACGGGCGGCAGGAGGGAGGATAGGCTATGGCTACACCTTC.

This clonotype was observed a few times. This chain uses TRBV15 with TRBJ2-2; the D gene could be TRBD1 or TRBD2 (6 bases each). Germline V gene lookup returns CDR1 LNHNV and CDR2 YYDKDF (reference sequence). The CDR3 runs to 15 residues. V lost 6 bases and J 5 bases, leaving 16 bases between the germline ends. The CDR3 here is CATRVGGPGTGELFF. The CDR3 DNA sequence: TGTGCCACCAGAGTAGGGGGGCCTGGAACCGGGGAGCTGTTTTTT.

The sample holds a few counts of this clonotype. Just one base apart from a much larger clone, this may be a read error. The chain combines TRBV6-2 or TRBV6-3 with TRBJ2-1, with D perhaps given as TRBD1 or TRBD2 (5 bases each). This CDR3 has 13 amino acids. Germline assignment: CDR1 MNHEY and CDR2 SVGEGT. Deletions cut 6 bases from V and 13 bases from J, with 19 bases between. The CDR3: CASRPTLGETQFF. The CDR3 coding sequence is TGTGCCAGCAGGCCCACCCTGGGGGAGACCCAGTTCTTC.

The rearrangement links TRBV20-1 to TRBJ1-1; TRBD1 agrees at 8 bases. The CDR3 contains 15 residues. Germline values: CDR1 DFQATT, CDR2 SNEGSKA (reference sequence). CDR3 in amino acids: CNANADRGLATEAFF. Written as DNA, the CDR3 is TGCAATGCCAACGCCGACAGGGGCCTTGCCACTGAAGCTTTCTTT.

This clonotype was recorded a few times. V usage is TRBV25-1 and J usage is TRBJ1-2; the D gene is possibly TRBD1 (5 bases). CDR1 is MGHDK, CDR2 SYGVNS, per germline. The V end was cut by 1 base, the J end by 11 bases, with 8 bases between. This CDR3 has 11 amino acids. The CDR3 protein is CASSELNRYTF. The CDR3 DNA sequence: TGTGCCAGCAGTGAATTGAACAGGTACACCTTC.

This clonotype showed up many times. The J gene is TRBJ2-5, the V gene TRBV20-1; the match to TRBD1 covers 11 bases. The trim removed 7 bases at V and 4 bases at J, leaving 17 bases unmatched. CDR3 length: 17 residues. Germline-derived CDR1 and CDR2 are DFQATT and SNEGSKA (reference sequence). The CDR3 here is CSVQPRDRGMVRETQYF. As DNA, the CDR3 is TGCAGTGTTCAACCCCGGGACAGGGGGATGGTGAGAGAGACCCAGTACTTC.

This clonotype was recorded at least ten times. The J gene is TRBJ1-2, the V gene TRBV5-1, with D perhaps TRBD1 (6 bases). V lost 1 base to trimming and J lost 4 bases, with 11 bases between them. Germline V CDR1 and CDR2: SGHRS, YFSETQ. This CDR3 spans 14 amino acids. The CDR3 is CASSLTGTVYGYTF. CDR3 sequence (DNA): TGCGCCAGCAGCTTGACAGGGACCGTCTATGGCTACACCTTC.

This clonotype came up many times. The rearrangement uses TRBV5-1 and TRBJ2-7; unclear D gene. Per the germline V gene, CDR1 is SGHRS and CDR2 is YFSETQ. Trimming stripped 0 bases from V and 5 bases from J, with 9 bases between. This CDR3 contains 13 residues. CDR3 residues: CASSLDRPNEQYF. The CDR3 nucleotides read TGCGCCAGCAGCTTGGACAGACCCAACGAGCAGTACTTC. Using reference TRBV5-1 and TRBJ2-7 for the parts outside the CDR3, the full variable domain is KAGVTQTPRYLIKTRGQQVTLSCSPISGHRSVSWYQQTPGQGLQFLFEYFSETQRNKGNFPGRFSGRQFSNSRSEMNVSTLELGDSALYLCASSLDRPNEQYFGPGTRLTVT.

This clonotype was observed at least ten times. The chain uses TRBV20-1 and TRBJ2-5, with D perhaps TRBD2 (6 bases). Germline CDR1 is DFQATT and CDR2 is SNEGSKA (reference sequence). Trimming cost V 3 bases and J 5 bases, with 19 bases left between them. The CDR3 has 15 residues. In nucleotides, the CDR3 is TGCAGTGCTAGTGATCGGACTAATACTCGGGAGACCCAGTACTTC. This gives the protein CSASDRTNTRETQYF.